Below, one T cell receptor beta chain is given with its context. Its specificity is not known. 13 Jbeta primers and 60 Vbeta primers were used for the PCR. The table came from immunoSEQ multiplex PCR; TCRdb's copy has only in-frame clones and leaves some out. Of 65,000 to 90,000 clones listed, 60% to 75% are singletons. The source of the sample is a study of cytomegalovirus exposure and HLA in healthy donors. In germline, CDR1 is SGHTA, CDR2 FQGNSA. V lost 5 bases and J 8 bases, leaving 10 bases between the germline ends. This CDR3 spans 12 amino acids. The donors, nominally healthy at sampling, likely had unrecorded immune exposures. Findings and caveats of the study: Many donors shared some public TCRs, even though most TCR sequences were rare.

The J gene is TRBJ2-1, the V gene TRBV7-2, with a tentative D call TRBD2 (6 bases). The source of this sequence is an older man in good health and CMV-seronegative. The sequenced sample was PBMCs. CDR3: CASSPGGYEQFF. In DNA, the CDR3 is TGTGCCAGCAGCCCCGGGGGATATGAGCAGTTCTTC.